Following are 28 T cell receptor beta chains from one sample sequenced in a study of blood T cell repertoires in COVID-19. TCRdb keeps only in-frame clones here, not all; method: immunoSEQ multiplex PCR. The sample consists of about 270,000 clones, 83% of them appearing once. The sample comprised peripheral blood. The receptors shown here come from a woman aged 45 to 65 who had recovered from COVID-19.

The chain is built from TRBV7-2 and TRBJ2-2; 11 bases are shared with TRBD1. Trimming removed 5 bases from V and 15 bases from J; junction bases left unmatched: 11. The CDR3 sequence is 14 residues long. Germline loops: CDR1 SGHTA, CDR2 FQGNSA. This CDR3 reads CASSPGQGAFSVFF. CDR3 DNA: TGTGCCAGCAGCCCCGGACAGGGGGCGTTTTCGGTGTTTTTT. The whole variable domain, remainder taken from reference TRBV7-2 and TRBJ2-2, is GAGVSQSPSNKVTEKGKDVELRCDPISGHTALYWYRQSLGQGLEFLIYFQGNSAPDKSGLPSDRFSAERTGGSVSTLTIQRTQQEDSAVYLCASSPGQGAFSVFFGEGSRLTVL.

This clone was counted a single time. In nucleotides, the CDR3 is TGTGCCTGGAGTGCGGGACAGGGGTACGAAAAACTGTTTTTT. Translation: CAWSAGQGYEKLFF. The V call is TRBV30, the J call TRBJ1-4, with TRBD1 matching 10 bases. With V trimmed by 1 base and J by 8 bases, 4 bases remained unmatched. Germline values: CDR1 GTSNPN, CDR2 SVGIG (reference sequence). The length of the CDR3 is 14 residues.

This clone was recorded once. The rearrangement links TRBV27 to TRBJ1-1; D might be TRBD1 (5 bases). The CDR3 sequence is 15 residues long. Between the trimmed V and J ends, which lost 6 bases and 1 base, there was a span of 15 bases. The germline V gene encodes CDR1 MNHEY and CDR2 SMNVEV (reference sequence). The CDR3: CASRNTGRANTEAFF. Here the CDR3 DNA reads TGTGCCAGCAGAAATACAGGAAGAGCGAACACTGAAGCTTTCTTT.

The chain employs TRBV29-1 and TRBJ1-4, with 8 positions matching TRBD1. The length of the CDR3 is 14 residues. The V segment lost 5 bases and the J segment 4 bases; nucleotides outside the gene matches: 6. Germline V gene data show CDR1 as SQVTM and CDR2 as ANQGSEA. DNA of the CDR3: TGCAGCGTTCGCTCCGGGACAGGTAATGAAAAACTGTTTTTT. Protein: CSVRSGTGNEKLFF.

V is TRBV27 and J is TRBJ2-5, with 9 nucleotides matching TRBD2. The V gene's germline CDR1 is MNHEY and CDR2 SMNVEV (reference sequence). J was trimmed by 7 bases and V by 3 bases; bases with no gene match: 3. This CDR3 is built from 13 residues. DNA of the CDR3: TGTGCCAGCAGTTTGGGACTAGCTGCGACCCAGTACTTC. Translating it yields CASSLGLAATQYF.

The chain combines TRBV28 with TRBJ2-7; 7 nucleotides align to TRBD2. The V and J ends lost 6 bases and 2 bases, in that order; junction bases with no gene match: 7. CDR1 is MDHEN and CDR2 is SYDVKM in the germline V gene. This CDR3 region has 14 residues. The CDR3 region has the DNA TGTGCCAGCAGCCCTGTCGCGGGGGCCTACGAGCAGTACTTC. As protein: CASSPVAGAYEQYF.

This clone was observed at least ten times. The CDR3 DNA is TGTGCCAGCAGAAACGGACTAGCGGGGCAAGAGACCCAGTACTTC. It codes for CASRNGLAGQETQYF. This rearrangement joins TRBV6-5 to TRBJ2-5; 12 bases are a match to TRBD2. The J segment lost 2 bases and the V segment lost 6 bases, leaving 4 bases of the junction unmatched. Germline V lookup: CDR1 MNHEY, CDR2 SVGAGI. This CDR3 comprises 15 residues.

V usage is TRBV29-1 and J usage is TRBJ2-1; D is uncertain. The CDR3 contains 14 residues. Between the trimmed V and J ends, which lost 3 bases and 0 bases, there was a span of 9 bases. Germline assignment: CDR1 SQVTM and CDR2 ANQGSEA. The CDR3 loop reads CSVDLPYSYNEQFF. The CDR3 DNA reads TGCAGCGTTGATCTGCCCTACTCCTACAATGAGCAGTTCTTC.

This chain uses TRBV29-1 with TRBJ2-4; 7 bases are shared with TRBD1. Germline V gene lookup returns CDR1 SQVTM and CDR2 ANQGSEA. With 0 bases clipped from V and 8 bases from J, the junction kept 7 bases outside the gene matches. CDR3 length: 14 amino acids. The CDR3 DNA is TGCAGCGTTGAAGATGACAGGGATGAGGACATTCAGTACTTC. It yields the protein CSVEDDRDEDIQYF.

V is TRBV10-3 and J is TRBJ1-2; TRBD1 might be the D (6 bases). This CDR3 has 14 amino acids. The germline V gene encodes CDR1 ENHRY and CDR2 SYGVKD. Trimming took off 3 bases at V and 4 bases at J, with 12 bases between the two ends. The CDR3 DNA is TGTGCCATCAGTGATCCCACAGGGAGCTATGGCTACACCTTC. It yields the protein CAISDPTGSYGYTF.

J is TRBJ2-3 and V is TRBV24-1; D is unresolved. Germline CDR1 is KGHDR and CDR2 is SFDVKD. The CDR3 sequence is 13 residues long. Trimming cost V 7 bases and J 2 bases, with 9 bases left between them. The CDR3 is CATRRMDTDTQYF. CDR3 nucleotides: TGTGCCACCAGGAGGATGGACACAGATACGCAGTATTTT.

Notes on this clone: The sample carries other DNA sequences with the same CDR3. The chain combines TRBV7-2 with TRBJ2-7, with D hard to call. CDR3 length: 14 residues. V was pared by 1 base and J by 1 base, with 8 bases between. Germline V CDR1 and CDR2: SGHTA, FQGNSA. CDR3 bases: TGTGCCAGCAGCTTAGACAGCTTTTCCTACGAGCAGTACTTC. Protein product: CASSLDSFSYEQYF.

The chain is built from TRBV18 and TRBJ2-1; 10 bases are shared with TRBD2. V was clipped by 2 bases and J by 0 bases; unmatched bases: 10. This CDR3 contains 19 residues. Germline CDR1 KGHSH, CDR2 LQKENI. CDR3 coding DNA: TGTGCCAGCTCACCAGGGCTAGCGGGAGATATAAGCTCCTACAATGAGCAGTTCTTC. This sequence encodes CASSPGLAGDISSYNEQFF.

Worth noting for this clone: One junction end does not reproduce the germline sequence, and a read error may be involved. The CDR3, as DNA: TGCGCCCGCAGCTTGGGGACTCGCGGGGGGGGCCGTACAGATACGCAGTATTTT. Its translation: CARSLGTRGGGRTDTQYF. The chain uses TRBV5-1 and TRBJ2-3, with 9 positions matching TRBD2. The CDR3 is 18 residues long. Germline lookup yields CDR1 SGHRS and CDR2 YFSETQ.

V usage is TRBV27 and J usage is TRBJ2-7; 8 bases are a match to TRBD1. The CDR3 extends over 15 amino acids. Trimming cost V 5 bases and J 3 bases; bases outside gene matches: 9. Germline loops: CDR1 MNHEY, CDR2 SMNVEV (reference sequence). The CDR3 is CASSKSGTGDYEQYF. Here the CDR3 DNA reads TGTGCCAGCAGTAAATCCGGGACAGGCGACTACGAGCAGTACTTC.

J is TRBJ1-1 and V is TRBV29-1; 10 bases fit TRBD1. After removal of 4 bases from V and 8 bases from J, the junction contained 10 bases not matched to a gene. Germline CDR1 is SQVTM and CDR2 is ANQGSEA. The CDR3 length is 14 residues. CDR3 region: CSVAGQGPAGEAFF. CDR3 sequence (DNA): TGCAGCGTTGCGGGACAGGGGCCCGCTGGGGAAGCTTTCTTT.

This clone has more than one count but fewer than ten. The rearrangement uses TRBV21-1 and TRBJ1-4; TRBD1 reflects the table's D call only, with no check against the DNA. TRBV21-1 is described as a pseudogene. This CDR3 contains 13 residues. The CDR3 sequence is CASPTGGSEKLFF. DNA of the CDR3: TGTGCCAGTCCGACAGGGGGAAGTGAAAAACTGTTTTTT.

The rearrangement joins TRBV4-3 to TRBJ2-7; TRBD2 matches at 7 bases. This CDR3 is 18 amino acids long. Germline V gene lookup returns CDR1 LGHNA and CDR2 YSLEER. The trim removed 0 bases at V and 2 bases at J, leaving 13 bases unmatched. The CDR3 region is CASSQDPSLAVPTYEQYF. As DNA, the CDR3 is TGCGCCAGCAGCCAAGACCCCTCCCTAGCGGTCCCAACCTACGAGCAGTACTTC.

V usage is TRBV7-6 and J usage is TRBJ2-4, with 8 nucleotides matching TRBD1. The junction had 13 bases not matched to a gene; V was cut back by 6 bases and J by 9 bases. The length of the CDR3 is 15 residues. Germline CDR1 is SGHVS and CDR2 is FNYEAQ. The CDR3 reads CASSQNRGKVTIQYF. The CDR3, as DNA: TGTGCCAGCAGTCAAAACAGGGGGAAAGTGACCATTCAGTACTTC. The variable domain in full, completed from reference TRBV7-6 and TRBJ2-4, reads GAGVSQSPRYKVTKRGQDVALRCDPISGHVSLYWYRQALGQGPEFLTYFNYEAQQDKSGLPNDRFSAERPEGSISTLTIQRTEQRDSAMYRCASSQNRGKVTIQYFGAGTRLSVL.

The V gene is TRBV7-9, the J gene TRBJ1-1; 9 nucleotides agree with TRBD1. Germline V gene data show CDR1 as SEHNR and CDR2 as FQNEAQ (reference sequence). Germline trimming cut 6 bases from V and 4 bases from J; bases unmatched to any gene: 6. This CDR3 is 14 amino acids long. DNA for the CDR3: TGTGCCAGCAGGCGATCGGGACAGGGCACTGAAGCTTTCTTT. Translated, it gives CASRRSGQGTEAFF.

J is TRBJ1-1 and V is TRBV9, with D possibly matching TRBD1 (5 bases). Germline V gives CDR1 SGDLS, CDR2 YYNGEE. Trimming took off 4 bases at V and 1 base at J, with 23 bases between the two ends. The CDR3 covers 18 residues. The CDR3 nucleotides are TGTGCCAGCAGCCCCTGGAGGGGAACCGGGGGGTCGAACACTGAAGCTTTCTTT. Its translation: CASSPWRGTGGSNTEAFF.

This clone was found once. This chain links TRBV5-1 with TRBJ2-3; 13 bases line up with TRBD2. Germline V lookup: CDR1 SGHRS, CDR2 YFSETQ. Germline trimming cut 3 bases from V and 0 bases from J; bases unmatched to any gene: 7. The CDR3 is 18 residues long. CDR3 amino acids: CASSYGLAGVPSTDTQYF. The CDR3 DNA follows: TGCGCCAGCAGCTACGGACTAGCGGGGGTACCTAGCACAGATACGCAGTATTTT.

This chain joins TRBV28 and TRBJ1-2, with TRBD1 as a possible D gene (6 bases). The V end was cut by 10 bases, the J end by 4 bases, with 16 bases between. The CDR3 extends over 13 amino acids. CDR1 and CDR2 from the germline V gene are MDHEN and SYDVKM. The CDR3 loop is CAIRGATSYGYTF. As DNA, the CDR3 is TGTGCCATCCGGGGGGCTACATCCTATGGCTACACCTTC.

This clone counts as medium-sized. This chain connects TRBV6-5 to TRBJ2-7; a possible D gene is TRBD1 (6 bases). V dropped 2 bases and J dropped 0 bases, with 11 bases sitting between them. CDR3 size: 15 residues. CDR1 is MNHEY, CDR2 SVGAGI, per germline. The DNA of the CDR3 is TGTGCCAGCAGTTACACCGGGACAAGCTCCTACGAGCAGTACTTC. Encoded protein: CASSYTGTSSYEQYF.

The DNA of the CDR3 is TGTGCCAGCAGCCACCCAGATGGAAACACCATATATTTT. It specifies CASSHPDGNTIYF. The genes are TRBV6-2 or TRBV6-3 and TRBJ1-3; no definite D call. In germline, CDR1 is MNHEY, CDR2 SVGEGT. The CDR3 has 13 residues. V lost 6 bases to trimming and J lost 3 bases, with 9 bases between them.

The gene calls are TRBV25-1 and TRBJ1-2, with TRBD1 matching 9 bases. The CDR3 runs to 15 residues. Germline V gene data show CDR1 as MGHDK and CDR2 as SYGVNS. Trimming at V came to 3 bases and at J to 5 bases, leaving 7 bases not matched to a gene. The CDR3 bases are TGTGCCAGCAGTGAGGGGGGGACAGGGCTGTATGGCTACACCTTC. Amino acid sequence: CASSEGGTGLYGYTF.

The table lists this clone with a few counts. The V and J genes are TRBV7-8 and TRBJ2-6; D is undetermined. The V gene lost 1 base and the J gene lost 3 bases, with 10 bases spanning the gap. This CDR3 is built from 16 residues. CDR1 is SGHVS, CDR2 FQNEAQ, per germline. CDR3 sequence reads: CASSLVGSYGANVLTF. In DNA, the CDR3 is TGTGCCAGCAGCTTAGTAGGTAGCTATGGGGCCAACGTCCTGACTTTC.

This clone was recorded a few times. The J gene is TRBJ2-7, the V gene TRBV28; 8 bases align to TRBD2. The CDR3 runs 12 residues. The germline CDR1 and CDR2 sequences are MDHEN and SYDVKM. The CDR3 DNA follows: TGTGCTACTAGCGGAGGACTTTGGGAGCAGTACTTC. This encodes CATSGGLWEQYF. Full variable domain (rest looked up from reference TRBV28 and TRBJ2-7): DVKVTQSSRYLVKRTGEKVFLECVQDMDHENMFWYRQDPGLGLRLIYFSYDVKMKEKGDIPEGYSVSREKKERFSLILESASTNQTSMYLCATSGGLWEQYFGPGTRLTVT.